The rows below give T cell receptor beta chains drawn from one sample of a study of human T cells and chemical hapten exposure. TCRdb itself ran the 5' RACE reads through MiXCR, one entry per CDR3 protein. This table has approximately 140,000 distinct CDR3 sequences, 4.1% appearing once. The receptor source for this set is a female donor in good health. Both conserved end residues are part of each CDR3. A D gene is named only where the DNA matches it firmly. Clone size appears in some rows only: once, few, many, or a class for an expanded clone.

>many|TRBV15|16|TRBD1|TRBJ1-1
TGTGCCACCAGCAGGGACCACAGGGGGTTGGGCACTGAAGCTTTCTTT
CATSRDHRGLGTEAFF
>many|TRBV21-1|14|NA|TRBJ1-1
TGTGCCAGCAGCAAAGGAGGGGAGAACACTGAAGCTTTCTTT
CASSKGGENTEAFF
>many|TRBV30|11|NA|TRBJ2-7
TGTGCCTGGAGTGTAAGGAGGGAGCAGTACTTC
CAWSVRREQYF
>many|TRBV2|14|NA|TRBJ1-1
TGTGCCAGCAGTCCCGGGACCGCGGCCCTTGCAGCTTTCTTT
CASSPGTAALAAFF
>many|TRBV12-3/TRBV12-4|15|TRBD2|TRBJ2-5
TGTGCCAGCAGTTCAACTAGCGTCGGGGGAGAGACCCAGTACTTC
CASSSTSVGGETQYF
>few|TRBV29-1|14|TRBD1|TRBJ1-1
TGCAGCGTGCAGGGGGGGGGGAGGAACACTGAAGCTTTCTTT
CSVQGGGRNTEAFF
>NA|TRBV12-3/TRBV12-4|14|NA|TRBJ1-1
TGTGCCAGCAGTTCCGGGACGGAGAACACTGAAGCTTTCTTT
CASSSGTENTEAFF
>many|TRBV27|14|NA|TRBJ2-5
TGTGCCAGCAGTCTCTCCCACGGGGGCCGAATCCAGTACTTC
CASSLSHGGRIQYF
>many|TRBV5-1|16|NA|TRBJ1-4
TGCGCCAGCAGCCGCGTTATGGGGGCAACTAATGAAAAACTGTTTTTT
CASSRVMGATNEKLFF
>many|TRBV7-8|14|NA|TRBJ1-1
TGTGCCAGCAGCTTAAGATGGCGGGAGACTGAAGCTTTCTTT
CASSLRWRETEAFF
>few|TRBV2|14|TRBD1|TRBJ1-2
TGTGCCAGCAGTCTAGACAGGGGGAATGCTGGCTACACCTTC
CASSLDRGNAGYTF
>many|TRBV11-2|15|TRBD1|TRBJ2-5
TGTGCCAGCAGCATGAGACAGGGTCGGGGAGAGACCCAGTACTTC
CASSMRQGRGETQYF
>many|TRBV7-2|18|TRBD1|TRBJ1-6
TGTGCCAGCAGAACCAGCAGGACAGGGGGTTTTAATAATTCACCCCTCCACTTT
CASRTSRTGGFNNSPLHF
>many|TRBV7-9|15|TRBD1|TRBJ1-4
TGTGCCAAAGGGACAGGGGGCGCCGGTAATGAAAAACTGTTTTTT
CAKGTGGAGNEKLFF
>many|TRBV12-3/TRBV12-4|16|TRBD1|TRBJ1-5
TGTGCCAGCAGTCCCAAGAGAGGGCAGGGGGACCAGCCCCAGCATTTT
CASSPKRGQGDQPQHF
>many|TRBV7-9|14|NA|TRBJ1-2
TGTGCCAGCACCCCAGGCCAGGGGCCGTATGGCTACACCTTC
CASTPGQGPYGYTF
>many|TRBV6-5|15|NA|TRBJ1-4
TGTGCCAGCAGTTACATCGACAGCGCTAATGAAAAACTGTTTTTT
CASSYIDSANEKLFF
>many|TRBV2|15|TRBD1|TRBJ2-3
TGTGCCAGCAGCTCCGGGACAGGGGTCGGCGATACGCAGTATTTT
CASSSGTGVGDTQYF
>many|TRBV10-3|11|NA|TRBJ2-5
TGTGCCATCGGCCCTCAAGAGACCCAGTACTTC
CAIGPQETQYF
>many|TRBV18|15|TRBD1|TRBJ2-7
TGTGCCAGCTCACCGGGGACAGGGGACCCCTACGAGCAGTACTTC
CASSPGTGDPYEQYF
>few|TRBV11-2|15|NA|TRBJ2-6
TGTGCCAGCAGCTTTGGCCCCTCTGGGGCCAACGTCCTGACTTTC
CASSFGPSGANVLTF
>many|TRBV5-4|16|TRBD1|TRBJ1-6
TGTGCCAGCAGCCCGGACAGGGACTCCTATAATTCACCCCTCCACTTT
CASSPDRDSYNSPLHF
>many|TRBV27|14|NA|TRBJ2-7
TGTGCCAGCAGTTTTACAGGGTCCTCCTACGAGCAGTACTTC
CASSFTGSSYEQYF
>NA|TRBV20-1|12|NA|TRBJ1-2
TGCAGTGCTGAGGGTGCTAACTATGGCTACACCTTC
CSAEGANYGYTF
>NA|TRBV20-1|15|TRBD2|TRBJ2-3
TGCAGTGCTCCAACCCGGGGGGGCCGCGGGGATACGCAGTATTTT
CSAPTRGGRGDTQYF
>many|TRBV27|17|NA|TRBJ2-5
TGTGCCAGCAGTCGAATCCGGGGGCCCTACATCCAAGAGACCCAGTACTTC
CASSRIRGPYIQETQYF
>many|TRBV15|13|NA|TRBJ2-7
TGTGCCACCAGCAGAGAACAGGGCTACGAGCAGTACTTC
CATSREQGYEQYF
>many|TRBV6-1|15|NA|TRBJ2-1
TGTGCCAGCAGTGAAATGGGCAGCTCCTACAATGAGCAGTTCTTC
CASSEMGSSYNEQFF
>many|TRBV5-4|15|NA|TRBJ2-2
TGTGCCAGCAGCTTGAAGTTAGGCAGCACCGGGGAGCTGTTTTTT
CASSLKLGSTGELFF
>few|TRBV10-3|14|NA|TRBJ1-2
TGTGCCATCAGTGAGTGGCCGTCTGAACATGGCTACACCTTC
CAISEWPSEHGYTF
>many|TRBV6-6|18|TRBD2|TRBJ2-5
TGTGCCAGCAGTTCGAACTCCATGGTAGGCGGGGGGGCAGAGACCCAGTACTTC
CASSSNSMVGGGAETQYF
>many|TRBV15|15|TRBD1|TRBJ1-6
TGTGCCACCAGCATAGGGACAGCAATTAATTCACCCCTCCACTTT
CATSIGTAINSPLHF